Listed here are 25 T cell receptor beta chains from one sample, sequenced in a study of blood T cell repertoires in COVID-19. Profiled with immunoSEQ multiplex PCR; TCRdb holds only in-frame clones, not every one. The repertoire includes roughly 200,000 clones, about 90% of them detected once, and around 12% sits in the top ten. Sequenced: peripheral blood. All receptors derive from a woman under 30 who had recovered from COVID-19.

The genes are TRBV9 and TRBJ1-1; possible D gene TRBD1, 6 bases. This CDR3 region has 16 residues. Germline CDR1 is SGDLS and CDR2 is YYNGEE. V lost 0 bases and J lost 6, with 18 bases in between. As DNA, the CDR3 is TGTGCCAGCAGCGTAGGTCTCGGGGGGGGCGCCCCTGAAGCTTTCTTT. It yields the protein CASSVGLGGGAPEAFF.

This chain joins TRBV28 and TRBJ1-2, with TRBD1 matching over 8 bases. The CDR3 totals 15 residues. The V and J ends lost 5 bases and 7 bases, in that order; junction bases with no gene match: 12. Germline CDR1 MDHEN, CDR2 SYDVKM. The CDR3 nucleotides read TGTGCCAGCAGTCGATCGGACAGGGCATGGGGTGGCTACACCTTC. Translating it yields CASSRSDRAWGGYTF.

The chain uses TRBV11-2 and TRBJ2-7, with 9 nucleotides matching TRBD2. The germline V gene has CDR1 SGHAT and CDR2 FQNNGV. CDR3 length equals 14 residues. J was trimmed by 6 bases and V by 3 bases; bases with no gene match: 6. The CDR3 protein is CASSLTSGSGEQYF. CDR3 bases: TGTGCCAGCAGCTTGACTAGCGGTTCTGGCGAGCAGTACTTC. The variable domain in full, with the rest retrieved from reference TRBV11-2 and TRBJ2-7, is EAGVAQSPRYKIIEKRQSVAFWCNPISGHATLYWYQQILGQGPKLLIQFQNNGVVDDSQLPKDRFSAERLKGVDSTLKIQPAKLEDSAVYLCASSLTSGSGEQYFGPGTRLTVT.

V is TRBV3-1 (or the pseudogene TRBV3-2) and J is TRBJ2-1, with D perhaps TRBD2 (6 bases). Trimming left V 4 bases short and J 5 bases short, with 6 bases between. The length of the CDR3 is 12 residues. Looked up from germline, CDR1 is LGHDT and CDR2 is YNNKEL (reference sequence). Written as DNA, the CDR3 is TGTGCCAGCAGCCGGAGGGACAATGAGCAGTTCTTC. It specifies CASSRRDNEQFF.

The rearrangement uses TRBV27 and TRBJ2-1, with D possibly being TRBD2 (6 bases). The germline gives CDR1 MNHEY, CDR2 SMNVEV (reference sequence). CDR3 length: 14 residues. The V and J ends lost 6 bases and 9 bases respectively, with 18 bases between them. DNA of the CDR3: TGTGCCAGCAGCTCCTCGGGACTCAGCACTGAGCAGTTCTTC. Protein sequence: CASSSSGLSTEQFF.

The V gene is TRBV5-6, the J gene TRBJ1-6; D remains unclear. The CDR3 length is 13 residues. Germline-derived CDR1 and CDR2 are SGHDT and YYEEEE. The V end lost 4 bases, the J end lost 4 bases, and 6 bases lay between the germline ends. CDR3 region: CASSLTYNSPLHF. The CDR3 nucleotides read TGTGCCAGCAGCCTAACGTATAATTCACCCCTCCACTTT.

This chain uses TRBV19 with TRBJ1-5; D remains unclear. The CDR3 is 16 amino acids. Trimming took off 5 bases at V and 7 bases at J, with 21 bases between the two ends. Germline V CDR1 and CDR2: LNHDA, SQIVND (reference sequence). Written as DNA, the CDR3 is TGTGCCAGTAGTTTGCACGCAGTCCAAAGTTTGCAGCCCCAGCATTTT. As protein: CASSLHAVQSLQPQHF.

This clone was seen more than once but under ten times. The chain uses TRBV30 and TRBJ1-2; unclear D gene. Germline-derived CDR1 and CDR2 are GTSNPN and SVGIG (reference sequence). Trimming stripped 0 bases from V and 7 bases from J, with 12 bases between. There are 13 residues in the CDR3. DNA for the CDR3: TGTGCCTGGAGTGTAAGCAGGCTTGGTGGCTACACCTTC. Its protein is CAWSVSRLGGYTF.

The V call is TRBV5-5, the J call TRBJ2-3; 7 bases agree with TRBD1. There are 15 residues in the CDR3. Germline V gene sequence: CDR1 SGHKS, CDR2 YYEKEE (reference sequence). Losses at the gene ends were 4 bases for V and 1 base for J; bases not matched to a gene: 6. CDR3 in amino acids: CASSLGTAGTDTQYF. CDR3 nucleotides: TGTGCCAGCAGCCTTGGGACAGCAGGCACAGATACGCAGTATTTT.

This clone was seen once. This chain joins TRBV30 and TRBJ2-7; D is perhaps TRBD2 (5 bases). This CDR3 spans 12 amino acids. V was trimmed by 2 bases and J by 5 bases, leaving 10 bases between them. Germline values: CDR1 GTSNPN, CDR2 SVGIG (reference sequence). The CDR3 sequence: CAWSHGVHEQYF. In DNA, the CDR3 is TGTGCCTGGAGTCACGGGGTCCACGAGCAGTACTTC.

This chain links TRBV7-3 with TRBJ2-1; D remains unclear. The CDR3 contains 13 residues. CDR1 and CDR2 (germline): SGHTA, FQGTGA. V lost 5 bases and J lost 9, with 14 bases in between. CDR3 sequence (DNA): TGTGCCAGCAGCCCAGTGGGCGCCCGTGAGCAGTTCTTC. Translated: CASSPVGAREQFF.

The chain is built from TRBV18 and TRBJ1-1, with D possibly TRBD1 on 6 matching bases. Germline CDR1 KGHSH, CDR2 LQKENI. CDR3 size: 14 residues. Trimming removed 2 bases at V and 5 bases at J, with 12 bases between. The CDR3 loop reads CASSPSQGKTEAFF. CDR3 DNA sequence: TGTGCCAGCTCACCATCACAGGGAAAAACTGAAGCTTTCTTT. Supplemented by reference TRBV18 and TRBJ1-1, the full variable domain reads NAGVMQNPRHLVRRRGQEARLRCSPMKGHSHVYWYRQLPEEGLKFMVYLQKENIIDESGMPKERFSAEFPKEGPSILRIQQVVRGDSAAYFCASSPSQGKTEAFFGQGTRLTVV.

The chain employs TRBV20-1 and TRBJ1-2, with 8 positions matching TRBD1. Germline V gives CDR1 DFQATT, CDR2 SNEGSKA (reference sequence). After removal of 3 bases from V and 5 bases from J, the junction contained 8 bases not matched to a gene. This CDR3 region has 14 residues. Written as DNA, the CDR3 is TGCAGTGCTAGTAGGGACAGGTACCCGTATGGCTACACCTTC. Translated, it gives CSASRDRYPYGYTF.

V usage is TRBV19 and J usage is TRBJ2-3; TRBD1 agrees at 7 bases. This CDR3 region has 19 residues. The V gene end was trimmed by 1 base and the J gene end by 1 base; junction bases not matched to a gene: 14. From germline, CDR1 is LNHDA and CDR2 SQIVND (reference sequence). For the CDR3, the DNA is TGTGCCAGTAGTATAGTACCTTTTCAGGGGGACATAGGCACAGATACGCAGTATTTT. Translating gives CASSIVPFQGDIGTDTQYF. The full variable domain, with the rest looked up from reference TRBV19 and TRBJ2-3, is DGGITQSPKYLFRKEGQNVTLSCEQNLNHDAMYWYRQDPGQGLRLIYYSQIVNDFQKGDIAEGYSVSREKKESFPLTVTSAQKNPTAFYLCASSIVPFQGDIGTDTQYFGPGTRLTVL.

This rearrangement joins TRBV7-6 to TRBJ2-1, with TRBD2 matching over 7 bases. CDR3 length: 15 residues. V gave up 2 bases and J gave up 11 bases; unmatched junction bases: 12. CDR1 and CDR2 from the germline V gene are SGHVS and FNYEAQ. The DNA of the CDR3 is TGTGCCAGCAGCTTAAACGTAGGGAGCGGGACCCAGCAGTTCTTC. It codes for CASSLNVGSGTQQFF.

The chain recombines TRBV6-2 or TRBV6-3 with TRBJ2-1; 7 nucleotides match TRBD1. CDR3 length equals 15 residues. Germline loops: CDR1 MNHEY, CDR2 SVGEGT. With 2 bases clipped from V and 1 base from J, the junction kept 2 bases outside the gene matches. The CDR3 sequence is CASSYKQGSYNEQFF. CDR3 sequence (DNA): TGTGCCAGCAGTTACAAACAGGGGTCCTACAATGAGCAGTTCTTC.

The chain joins TRBV7-2 to TRBJ1-2; 7 bases are shared with TRBD1. The CDR3 length is 16 residues. V shed 5 bases and J 0 bases; nucleotides not matched to a gene: 9. CDR1 is SGHTA, CDR2 FQGNSA, per germline. CDR3 in DNA: TGTGCCAGCAGCACCCTCCGGGACAGTACTAACTATGGCTACACCTTC. Protein sequence: CASSTLRDSTNYGYTF.

J is TRBJ1-1 and V is TRBV7-2, with 9 bases matching TRBD1. V lost 5 bases to trimming and J lost 6 bases; unmatched junction nucleotides: 10. The length of the CDR3 is 15 residues. The germline gives CDR1 SGHTA, CDR2 FQGNSA. CDR3 region: CASSPSTGGWAEAFF. CDR3 nucleotide sequence: TGTGCCAGCAGCCCGTCGACAGGGGGTTGGGCTGAAGCTTTCTTT.

The rearrangement joins TRBV5-6 to TRBJ2-1; tentatively, D is TRBD2 (6 bases). The CDR3 extends over 15 amino acids. CDR1 SGHDT and CDR2 YYEEEE come from the germline V gene. Trimming stripped 6 bases from V and 5 bases from J, with 18 bases between. The CDR3 region is CASIPLSGRNNEQFF. The CDR3 DNA reads as TGTGCCAGCATCCCCCTCAGCGGGCGAAACAATGAGCAGTTCTTC.

The genes are TRBV7-9 and TRBJ1-6; 7 nucleotides agree with TRBD1. This CDR3 contains 14 residues. Germline V gives CDR1 SEHNR, CDR2 FQNEAQ (reference sequence). Trimming at V came to 6 bases and at J to 6 bases, leaving 5 bases not matched to a gene. CDR3 DNA sequence: TGTGCCAGCAGTTCCGGGACAGCTAATTCACCCCTCCACTTT. Translating gives CASSSGTANSPLHF.

This clone has only one observation. The J gene is TRBJ1-2, the V gene TRBV25-1, with D tentatively TRBD1 (5 bases). The germline V and J ends were trimmed by 6 bases and 8 bases, with 19 bases remaining between them. CDR1 and CDR2 (germline): MGHDK, SYGVNS. CDR3 length: 14 residues. The CDR3 sequence is CASSPPDSLRGYTF. The CDR3 nucleotides read TGTGCCAGCAGCCCCCCCGACAGTTTGCGGGGCTACACCTTC.

The chain is built from TRBV12-3 or TRBV12-4 and TRBJ2-1; D gene uncertain. The V gene lost 8 bases and the J gene lost 0 bases, with 5 bases spanning the gap. The CDR3 is made up of 12 amino acids. Here the CDR3 DNA reads TGTGCCAGCGGTAGCTCCTACAATGAGCAGTTCTTC. Amino acid sequence: CASGSSYNEQFF.

V and J are TRBV9 and TRBJ1-2, with a weak D call TRBD1 (6 bases). Germline CDR1 is SGDLS and CDR2 is YYNGEE. CDR3 length: 13 amino acids. Trimming cost V 3 bases and J 8 bases, with 14 bases left between them. CDR3 sequence reads: CASSDGTSGGYTF. DNA of the CDR3: TGTGCCAGCAGCGACGGGACATCGGGGGGCTACACCTTC.

V is TRBV27 and J is TRBJ2-7, with TRBD2 as a possible D gene (6 bases). The CDR3 has 13 amino acids. Looked up from germline, CDR1 is MNHEY and CDR2 is SMNVEV (reference sequence). The V end was cut by 3 bases, the J end by 3 bases, with 9 bases between. CDR3 protein: CASSFRRDYEQYF. The CDR3 nucleotides are TGTGCCAGCAGTTTTCGGAGGGACTACGAGCAGTACTTC.

The V call is TRBV12-3 or TRBV12-4, the J call TRBJ1-1; D not certain. V was trimmed by 3 bases and J by 4 bases, leaving 6 bases between them. This CDR3 has 12 residues. In DNA form, the CDR3 reads TGTGCCAGCAGTTTTGGTAGCACTGAAGCTTTCTTT. It codes for CASSFGSTEAFF.